A single sample gave rise to the 10 T cell receptor beta chains below, sequenced in a study of blood T cell repertoires in COVID-19. Generated by immunoSEQ multiplex PCR, the TCRdb table keeps only in-frame clones and is missing some. The sample lists around 200,000 clones, about four fifths occurring once. Source material: peripheral blood. These receptor sequences come from a man aged 45 to 65 with active or convalescent COVID-19.

The chain recombines TRBV5-6 with TRBJ1-3; 8 bases are a match to TRBD1. The CDR3 extends over 15 amino acids. V dropped 3 bases and J dropped 3; count of bases not matched to a gene: 5. Germline V gives CDR1 SGHDT, CDR2 YYEEEE. CDR3 coding DNA: TGTGCCAGCAGCTGGACAGGGTCGAATGGAAACACCATATATTTT. Translating it yields CASSWTGSNGNTIYF.

The chain links TRBV27 to TRBJ1-1; TRBD1 agrees at 9 bases. Germline V CDR1 and CDR2: MNHEY, SMNVEV (reference sequence). Trimming cost V 3 bases and J 4 bases; bases outside gene matches: 3. The length of the CDR3 is 14 residues. CDR3 DNA: TGTGCCAGCAGTTTTGGGACAGGGATCACTGAAGCTTTCTTT. It codes for CASSFGTGITEAFF.

The chain recombines TRBV19 with TRBJ2-7; D call uncertain. V lost 3 bases, J lost 7 bases, and 10 bases lay in between. CDR3 length: 12 residues. Germline lookup yields CDR1 LNHDA and CDR2 SQIVND (reference sequence). CDR3: CASSIAAGEQYF. DNA for the CDR3: TGTGCCAGTAGTATTGCTGCCGGGGAGCAGTACTTC.

The chain has TRBV29-1 and TRBJ1-1, with a possible D match to TRBD1 (6 bases). This CDR3 region has 15 residues. The germline V gene has CDR1 SQVTM and CDR2 ANQGSEA. The V end was cut by 6 bases, the J end by 0 bases, with 17 bases between. CDR3: CSVDRLGHMNTEAFF. The CDR3 coding sequence is TGCAGCGTCGACAGGCTTGGTCACATGAACACTGAAGCTTTCTTT.

The chain recombines TRBV28 with TRBJ1-4; D remains ambiguous. Trimming took off 8 bases at V and 6 bases at J, with 10 bases between the two ends. The CDR3 is made up of 12 amino acids. Germline CDR1 is MDHEN and CDR2 is SYDVKM. The chain's CDR3 is CASEGRDEKLFF. Here the CDR3 DNA reads TGTGCCAGCGAAGGGAGGGATGAAAAACTGTTTTTT.

This chain joins TRBV27 and TRBJ1-2, with 7 bases fitting TRBD1. V lost 2 bases, J lost 8 bases, and 5 bases stayed unmatched. Germline V lookup: CDR1 MNHEY, CDR2 SMNVEV (reference sequence). The CDR3 loop spans 13 amino acids. CDR3 residues: CASSLRRGLGYTF. Written as DNA, the CDR3 is TGTGCCAGCAGTTTAAGAAGGGGGCTGGGCTACACCTTC.

The V gene is TRBV7-9, the J gene TRBJ2-2, with a tentative D call TRBD2 (5 bases). V lost 5 bases to trimming and J lost 5 bases, with 12 bases between them. Germline CDR1 reads SEHNR; CDR2 reads FQNEAQ (reference sequence). The CDR3 totals 14 residues. The CDR3 here is CASSLEGRTGELFF. Here the CDR3 DNA reads TGTGCCAGCAGCCTCGAGGGCAGAACCGGGGAGCTGTTTTTT.

The chain employs TRBV12-5 and TRBJ1-3; D ambiguous. This CDR3 contains 15 residues. CDR1 and CDR2 (germline): LGHNT, FRNRAP. Trimming took off 3 bases at V and 0 bases at J, with 9 bases between the two ends. CDR3 in amino acids: CASGFSLSSGNTIYF. CDR3 bases: TGTGCTAGTGGTTTCTCCTTGAGCTCTGGAAACACCATATATTTT.

The rearrangement uses TRBV5-4 and TRBJ1-6; TRBD1 matches at 12 bases. V trimming: 4 bases; J trimming: 7 bases; junction bases outside the gene matches: 9. The CDR3 consists of 17 residues. Germline CDR1 and CDR2: SGHNT and YYREEE (reference sequence). The DNA of the CDR3 is TGTGCCAGCAGCGGCCCGGGACAGGGGGCGCGAAATTCACCCCTCCACTTT. It is translated as CASSGPGQGARNSPLHF.

The genes are TRBV12-3 or TRBV12-4 and TRBJ2-7, with D perhaps matching TRBD1 (5 bases). CDR3 size: 12 residues. V shed 6 bases and J shed 2 bases, with 8 bases lying between them. The CDR3 DNA follows: TGTGCCAGCAGCAAGGACACCTACGAGCAGTACTTC. Its protein product is CASSKDTYEQYF.